The next 24 T cell receptor beta chains were all read from a single sample in a study of blood T cell repertoires in COVID-19. TCRdb's copy holds only in-frame clones and misses some; the assay was immunoSEQ multiplex PCR. Among over 300,000 clones listed, approximately 83% were seen once. Sequenced sample: PBMCs or T cells enriched from blood (not recorded which). These receptors all stem from a man aged 25-45 years who had recovered from COVID-19.

The chain recombines TRBV7-9 with TRBJ1-2; 7 bases fit TRBD1. This CDR3 spans 14 amino acids. Trimming took 4 bases from V and 7 from J; bases not matched to a gene: 9. Germline loops: CDR1 SEHNR, CDR2 FQNEAQ (reference sequence). The CDR3 is CASSSEDRAGGYTF. For the CDR3, the DNA is TGTGCCAGCAGCTCGGAAGACAGGGCTGGTGGCTACACCTTC.

This clone was seen a handful of times. The chain is built from TRBV3-1 (or the pseudogene TRBV3-2) and TRBJ1-2, with 7 bases identical to TRBD1. Trimming took 1 base from V and 7 from J; bases not matched to a gene: 9. Germline values: CDR1 LGHDT, CDR2 YNNKEL (reference sequence). This CDR3 has 15 residues. The CDR3 DNA follows: TGTGCCAGCAGCCAAGGCCCCGAGACAGGGTTTGGCTACACCTTC. Translating gives CASSQGPETGFGYTF.

This clone was seen once. The chain links TRBV7-9 to TRBJ2-1; 12 nucleotides line up with TRBD2. CDR3 length: 16 residues. The junction had 9 bases not matched to a gene; V was cut back by 5 bases and J by 7 bases. Germline V lookup: CDR1 SEHNR, CDR2 FQNEAQ (reference sequence). CDR3 protein: CASSHRTSGVGNEQFF. DNA of the CDR3: TGTGCCAGCAGCCACAGGACTAGCGGGGTCGGGAATGAGCAGTTCTTC.

Written as DNA, the CDR3 is TGTGCCTGGAGTGCCGGACCGGACAGGTTCGGCCCCAATCAGCCCCAGCATTTT. This sequence encodes CAWSAGPDRFGPNQPQHF. The J gene is TRBJ1-5, the V gene TRBV30; 7 bases map to TRBD1. The CDR3 covers 18 residues. Trimming at V came to 1 base and at J to 3 bases, leaving 15 bases not matched to a gene. Looked up from germline, CDR1 is GTSNPN and CDR2 is SVGIG (reference sequence).

The gene calls are TRBV2 and TRBJ2-2; D is unresolved. The germline CDR1 and CDR2 sequences are SNHLY and FYNNEI. V gave up 0 bases and J gave up 1 base, with 6 bases separating them. The CDR3 extends over 15 amino acids. The CDR3 coding sequence is TGTGCCAGCAGTGAAGCCCGTAAGAACACCGGGGAGCTGTTTTTT. It yields the protein CASSEARKNTGELFF.

This chain joins TRBV9 and TRBJ1-3; D is possibly TRBD1 (6 bases). This CDR3 has 16 residues. Germline-derived CDR1 and CDR2 are SGDLS and YYNGEE. The germline V and J ends were trimmed by 0 bases and 4 bases, with 14 bases remaining between them. The CDR3 region has the DNA TGTGCCAGCAGCGTAGGCGGCGCAGGGGTGGGAAACACCATATATTTT. It yields the protein CASSVGGAGVGNTIYF.

This chain connects TRBV4-3 to TRBJ2-7; maybe TRBD1 (7 bases). CDR3 length: 17 residues. Trimming stripped 0 bases from V and 2 bases from J, with 17 bases between. Germline-derived CDR1 and CDR2 are LGHNA and YSLEER. Here the CDR3 reads CASSQDPPQGEAYEQYF. The CDR3 coding sequence is TGCGCCAGCAGCCAAGACCCCCCCCAGGGGGAGGCCTACGAGCAGTACTTC.

The rearrangement joins TRBV10-2 to TRBJ2-5; possibly TRBD1 for D (5 bases). Germline V CDR1 and CDR2: WSHSY, SAAADI. V was shortened by 7 bases and J by 6 bases, with 18 bases between the two germline ends. This CDR3 has 14 residues. In DNA form, the CDR3 reads TGCGCCAGCATGATGCAGGGAACGGTCCAGACCCAGTACTTC. Translated, it gives CASMMQGTVQTQYF.

The rearrangement uses TRBV13 and TRBJ1-2, with 7 bases lining up with TRBD1. V lost 4 bases to trimming and J lost 0 bases; unmatched junction nucleotides: 8. This CDR3 spans 16 amino acids. The V gene's germline CDR1 is PRHDT and CDR2 FYEKMQ (reference sequence). CDR3 residues: CASSSLRQGTNYGYTF. The CDR3 DNA follows: TGTGCCAGCAGCTCCCTTCGACAGGGTACTAACTATGGCTACACCTTC.

The gene calls are TRBV2 and TRBJ2-7, with a weak D call TRBD2 (7 bases). Germline CDR1 reads SNHLY; CDR2 reads FYNNEI. This CDR3 has 15 amino acids. V gave up 8 bases and J gave up 0 bases, with 17 bases separating them. CDR3: CASGGGLSNSYEQYF. CDR3 DNA: TGTGCCAGCGGGGGGGGGCTCAGCAACTCCTACGAGCAGTACTTC.

V is TRBV6-5 and J is TRBJ1-1; D is perhaps TRBD1 (6 bases). The CDR3 contains 15 residues. Trimming took off 5 bases at V and 5 bases at J, with 18 bases between the two ends. The V gene's germline CDR1 is MNHEY and CDR2 SVGAGI. The CDR3 reads CASSPKGGGGTEAFF. CDR3 in DNA: TGTGCCAGCAGTCCAAAAGGGGGTGGAGGAACTGAAGCTTTCTTT.

The chain joins TRBV5-4 to TRBJ2-5; a weak D match, TRBD1 (6 bases). CDR1 is SGHNT and CDR2 is YYREEE in the germline V gene (reference sequence). This CDR3 has 16 amino acids. Trimming stripped 0 bases from V and 9 bases from J, with 21 bases between. This CDR3 is CASSLAPGQGIGAQYF. CDR3 DNA sequence: TGTGCCAGCAGCTTGGCCCCGGGACAAGGGATCGGGGCCCAGTACTTC.

The chain couples TRBV7-3 to TRBJ1-6; possible D gene TRBD1, 6 bases. CDR3 size: 15 residues. Trimming stripped 2 bases from V and 4 bases from J, with 9 bases between. The germline V gene has CDR1 SGHTA and CDR2 FQGTGA. Here the CDR3 DNA reads TGTGCCAGCAGCTTAGATGGGACATATAATTCACCCCTCCACTTT. It encodes CASSLDGTYNSPLHF.

The rearrangement uses TRBV19 and TRBJ2-7; 11 bases fit TRBD1. V lost 5 bases and J lost 6; bases outside the gene matches: 3. The germline V gene has CDR1 LNHDA and CDR2 SQIVND (reference sequence). The CDR3 length is 13 residues. CDR3: CASSGQGASEQYF. CDR3 sequence (DNA): TGTGCCAGTAGTGGACAGGGGGCCTCCGAGCAGTACTTC. Together with reference TRBV19 and TRBJ2-7, the CDR3 gives the full variable domain: DGGITQSPKYLFRKEGQNVTLSCEQNLNHDAMYWYRQDPGQGLRLIYYSQIVNDFQKGDIAEGYSVSREKKESFPLTVTSAQKNPTAFYLCASSGQGASEQYFGPGTRLTVT.

The chain is built from TRBV3-1 (or the pseudogene TRBV3-2) and TRBJ2-1, with a tentative D call TRBD1 (6 bases). From germline, CDR1 is LGHDT and CDR2 YNNKEL (reference sequence). The CDR3 length is 16 residues. Trimming took 4 bases from V and 0 from J, leaving 13 bases between them. The chain's CDR3 is CASSRGPSSSYNEQFF. The CDR3 DNA follows: TGTGCCAGCAGCCGGGGGCCTAGCAGCTCCTACAATGAGCAGTTCTTC.

The chain couples TRBV7-3 to TRBJ2-1; 9 positions agree with TRBD1. Germline V gene lookup returns CDR1 SGHTA and CDR2 FQGTGA. This CDR3 is built from 14 residues. Trimming at V came to 3 bases and at J to 5 bases, leaving 2 bases not matched to a gene. CDR3 amino acids: CASSLGQGHNEQFF. The CDR3 DNA follows: TGTGCCAGCAGCTTGGGACAGGGACACAATGAGCAGTTCTTC.

This clone occurred a few times. The chain carries TRBV2 and TRBJ1-6; D is possibly TRBD1 (6 bases). Per germline, CDR1 SNHLY and CDR2 FYNNEI. CDR3 length equals 14 residues. Trimming took 0 bases from V and 6 from J, leaving 6 bases between them. CDR3 residues: CASSEADSNSPLHF. DNA for the CDR3: TGTGCCAGCAGTGAAGCGGACAGTAATTCACCCCTCCACTTT.

This clone occurred once. The J gene is TRBJ2-1, the V gene TRBV6-1; 7 nucleotides match TRBD1. Germline V CDR1 and CDR2: MNHNS, SASEGT. CDR3 size: 14 residues. The V and J ends lost 2 bases and 10 bases, in that order; junction bases with no gene match: 8. The CDR3 sequence: CASSEFLGQVEQFF. CDR3 nucleotides: TGTGCCAGCAGTGAATTCTTAGGACAGGTCGAGCAGTTCTTC.

V is TRBV7-9 and J is TRBJ2-7, with 10 bases identical to TRBD1. The CDR3 loop spans 15 amino acids. V trimming: 1 base; J trimming: 3 bases; junction bases outside the gene matches: 3. Germline CDR1 is SEHNR and CDR2 is FQNEAQ (reference sequence). CDR3: CASSLEGTGVYEQYF. DNA of the CDR3: TGTGCCAGCAGCTTAGAAGGGACAGGGGTCTACGAGCAGTACTTC.

This clone has just one count. The rearrangement uses TRBV29-1 and TRBJ1-1; no clear D. This CDR3 spans 14 amino acids. The germline V gene encodes CDR1 SQVTM and CDR2 ANQGSEA. V was trimmed by 7 bases and J by 3 bases, leaving 18 bases between them. In DNA form, the CDR3 reads TGCAGCGGAAAAACCACCCCAACGGACACTGAAGCTTTCTTT. This codes for CSGKTTPTDTEAFF.

This clone has just one count. The V call is TRBV9, the J call TRBJ2-3; D possibly corresponds to TRBD2 (5 bases). The V end was cut by 0 bases, the J end by 6 bases, with 14 bases between. This CDR3 spans 15 amino acids. Per the germline V gene, CDR1 is SGDLS and CDR2 is YYNGEE. The DNA of the CDR3 is TGTGCCAGCAGCGTAGACCTTAGGACTTTTGATACGCAGTATTTT. Amino acid sequence: CASSVDLRTFDTQYF.

Written as DNA, the CDR3 is TGTGCCAGCACTACGGCAGGGATCTATGGCTACACCTTC. This sequence encodes CASTTAGIYGYTF. The rearrangement links TRBV7-9 to TRBJ1-2, with D perhaps TRBD1 (5 bases). The germline gives CDR1 SEHNR, CDR2 FQNEAQ (reference sequence). V lost 7 bases, J lost 4 bases, and 13 bases lay in between. This CDR3 spans 13 amino acids.

The chain uses TRBV11-2 and TRBJ1-1, with 9 bases that match TRBD1. The CDR3 spans 16 residues. Trimming removed 6 bases from V and 6 bases from J; junction bases left unmatched: 14. CDR1 is SGHAT and CDR2 is FQNNGV in the germline V gene. This CDR3 reads CASSYTGGGSYAEAFF. The CDR3 DNA is TGTGCCAGCAGTTACACAGGGGGCGGCAGTTATGCTGAAGCTTTCTTT.

The genes are TRBV18 and TRBJ1-5, with 7 nucleotides matching TRBD1. Unmatched junction bases numbered 8, after V lost 3 bases and J lost 3 bases. Germline lookup yields CDR1 KGHSH and CDR2 LQKENI. This CDR3 has 16 amino acids. For the CDR3, the DNA is TGTGCCAGCTCACCCTCTAATACAGGGGACAATCAGCCCCAGCATTTT. Translated: CASSPSNTGDNQPQHF.